The T cell receptor (beta chain) described here comes from a study of radiotherapy plus CTLA-4 blockade in lung cancer (dated by TCRdb to 2017 to 2018). With respect to the entire study: Among enrolled patients, about 17% had an objective response and approximately 30% reached disease control.

The study tested focal radiation therapy combined with CTLA-4 blockade (ipilimumab) in patients with chemo-refractory metastatic non-small-cell lung cancer. Receptors were amplified or captured by the immunoSEQ multiplex PCR assay. TCRdb stores this immuneACCESS table with in-frame sequences only. Part of the clones is absent; in the studies checked, under half of the shortfall reflects unresolved V genes, and no reason is known for the rest. For this sample the table gives roughly 88,000 clones, of which about four fifths were detected only once. The biggest ten clones account for 0.65% to 0.9% of the sample. Broader findings and caveats from the paper: TCR clones derived from tumors expanded in peripheral blood after treatment with radiotherapy and ipilimumab. The strongest predictors of response were reported to be early dynamic shifts in blood T cell clones along with a rise in serum interferon-beta following radiation.

The germline V gene sets CDR1 to SGHRS and CDR2 to YFSETQ. Spanning cysteine to phenylalanine, the CDR3 consists of 12 amino acids. Just CDR3 DNA is preserved here, 36 bases in frame from base 1. Between the V and J ends, shortened by 0 bases and 5 bases respectively, the junction contains 5 bases. As to this clone: This clone's antigen is unknown. No much larger clone is present one base from it, and per-base qualities are unavailable.

The sample consisted of peripheral blood, taken from a patient treated with radiotherapy plus ipilimumab. The receptor was isolated from a human donor with non-small cell lung cancer who had stable disease on radiotherapy plus ipilimumab. This chain is built from TRBV5-1 and TRBJ2-5; the D segment cannot be called with confidence. The CDR3 amino acid sequence is: CASSLALETQYF. The bases are TGCGCCAGCAGCTTGGCCCTGGAGACCCAGTACTTC. Here the CDR3 is joined to the reference TRBV5-1 and TRBJ2-5 genes, and the full variable domain is: KAGVTQTPRYLIKTRGQQVTLSCSPISGHRSVSWYQQTPGQGLQFLFEYFSETQRNKGNFPGRFSGRQFSNSRSEMNVSTLELGDSALYLCASSLALETQYFGPGTRLLVL.